This entry lists 10 T cell receptor beta chains sequenced from one sample in a study of blood T cell repertoires in COVID-19. Generated by immunoSEQ multiplex PCR, the TCRdb table keeps only in-frame clones and is missing some. The repertoire includes approximately 230,000 clones, about 86% of them detected once, and 1.3% to 1.5% sits in the top ten. The sample comprised peripheral blood. These receptors were collected from a man older than 75 with acute or convalescent COVID-19.

This chain links TRBV4-2 with TRBJ2-3, with 14 bases fitting TRBD2. The germline CDR1 and CDR2 sequences are LGHNA and YNFKEQ. The CDR3 spans 18 residues. Germline trimming cut 2 bases from V and 1 base from J; bases unmatched to any gene: 5. CDR3 sequence (DNA): TGTGCCAGCAGCCAAACCGGGACTAGCGGGAGCCGCACAGATACGCAGTATTTT. It yields the protein CASSQTGTSGSRTDTQYF.

The chain is built from TRBV14 and TRBJ1-1, with 7 positions matching TRBD1. Germline CDR1 reads SGHDN; CDR2 reads FVKESK. The CDR3 covers 14 residues. J gave up 6 bases and V 4 bases, and 8 bases lay outside the gene matches. In nucleotides, the CDR3 is TGTGCCAGCAGCCGAGACAGGGTTCGTTCTGAAGCTTTCTTT. Translated, it gives CASSRDRVRSEAFF.

This chain uses TRBV5-1 with TRBJ1-1; D uncertain. CDR3 length: 13 residues. Germline assignment: CDR1 SGHRS and CDR2 YFSETQ. The germline V and J ends were trimmed by 0 bases and 5 bases, with 8 bases remaining between them. CDR3 amino acids: CASSLVSGTEAFF. As DNA, the CDR3 is TGCGCCAGCAGCTTGGTCTCGGGTACTGAAGCTTTCTTT.

This clone was recorded a few times. The CDR3 coding sequence is TGTGCCAGCTCTCCAGGACACTCGAGCTCCTACGAGCAGTACTTC. This codes for CASSPGHSSSYEQYF. The chain is built from TRBV18 and TRBJ2-7; TRBD1 might be the D (5 bases). This CDR3 comprises 15 residues. V shed 6 bases and J shed 0 bases, with 15 bases lying between them. The V gene's germline CDR1 is KGHSH and CDR2 LQKENI.

The chain combines TRBV24-1 with TRBJ2-1, with 7 bases identical to TRBD2. The CDR3 spans 18 residues. Trimming cost V 4 bases and J 7 bases; bases outside gene matches: 18. Per germline, CDR1 KGHDR and CDR2 SFDVKD. The CDR3 coding sequence is TGTGCCACCAGTGACCCAACTAGCGTAAGGGCCTCCAGGAATGAGCAGTTCTTC. Amino acids: CATSDPTSVRASRNEQFF.

The chain joins TRBV15 to TRBJ1-2; D is possibly TRBD1 (6 bases). Germline CDR1 LNHNV, CDR2 YYDKDF (reference sequence). The CDR3 consists of 13 residues. The germline V and J ends were trimmed by 4 bases and 4 bases, with 10 bases remaining between them. CDR3 residues: CATSMRQVYGYTF. In DNA form, the CDR3 reads TGTGCCACCAGCATGAGACAGGTCTATGGCTACACCTTC.

V is TRBV7-2 and J is TRBJ2-7; D is perhaps TRBD1 (5 bases). This CDR3 has 13 residues. Trimming took 3 bases from V and 5 from J, leaving 11 bases between them. The germline gives CDR1 SGHTA, CDR2 FQGNSA. The CDR3 reads CASSLTVDHEQYF. The CDR3, as DNA: TGTGCCAGCAGCTTGACAGTTGATCACGAGCAGTACTTC.

This chain joins TRBV23-1 and TRBJ1-1, with D maybe TRBD1 (5 bases). TRBV23-1 is annotated as an ORF whose role is uncertain. The CDR3 has 14 amino acids. Trimming left V 3 bases short and J 1 base short, with 9 bases between. The CDR3 nucleotides read TGCGCCAGCAGTCAGGGACTTAGGAACACTGAAGCTTTCTTT. Its protein product is CASSQGLRNTEAFF.

Ten or more counts support this clone. DNA of the CDR3: TGTGCCAGCAGCCAAGGGGGGGCTAATGAAAAACTGTTTTTT. Translating it yields CASSQGGANEKLFF. The chain employs TRBV4-2 and TRBJ1-4; possible D gene TRBD1, 5 bases. Germline V gene data show CDR1 as LGHNA and CDR2 as YNFKEQ. V shed 1 base and J shed 3 bases, with 6 bases lying between them. This CDR3 region has 14 residues.

As concerns this clone: The sample carries other DNA sequences with the same CDR3. The V call is TRBV5-1, the J call TRBJ2-7; D remains unclear. V was pared by 0 bases and J by 2 bases, with 9 bases between. The CDR3 has 14 residues. CDR1 SGHRS and CDR2 YFSETQ come from the germline V gene. The CDR3 loop is CASSLDGGPYEQYF. The CDR3 DNA reads as TGCGCCAGCAGCTTGGACGGCGGCCCCTACGAGCAGTACTTC. The variable domain in full, completed from reference TRBV5-1 and TRBJ2-7, reads KAGVTQTPRYLIKTRGQQVTLSCSPISGHRSVSWYQQTPGQGLQFLFEYFSETQRNKGNFPGRFSGRQFSNSRSEMNVSTLELGDSALYLCASSLDGGPYEQYFGPGTRLTVT.